The following is a T cell receptor (beta chain) sequence with its context. Produced via immunoSEQ multiplex PCR; TCRdb's table is partial and in-frame only. This sample has hundreds of thousands of clones, with 85% to 90% found just once. These data belong to a study of blood T cell repertoires in COVID-19. The overall study: Acute and convalescent COVID-19 specimens originated in the United States, Italy and Spain.

The CDR3 consists of 14 residues. The V end was cut by 1 base, the J end by 5 bases, with 12 bases between. CDR1 and CDR2 from the germline V gene are SGHRS and YFSETQ. The receptor comes from a man over 45 with acute or convalescent COVID-19. The chain uses TRBV5-1 and TRBJ2-5; D gene unclear. The sequenced sample was peripheral blood. CDR3 sequence (DNA): TGCGCCAGCAGCTTGATGGAGATAGCTGAGACCCAGTACTTC. It is translated as CASSLMEIAETQYF.